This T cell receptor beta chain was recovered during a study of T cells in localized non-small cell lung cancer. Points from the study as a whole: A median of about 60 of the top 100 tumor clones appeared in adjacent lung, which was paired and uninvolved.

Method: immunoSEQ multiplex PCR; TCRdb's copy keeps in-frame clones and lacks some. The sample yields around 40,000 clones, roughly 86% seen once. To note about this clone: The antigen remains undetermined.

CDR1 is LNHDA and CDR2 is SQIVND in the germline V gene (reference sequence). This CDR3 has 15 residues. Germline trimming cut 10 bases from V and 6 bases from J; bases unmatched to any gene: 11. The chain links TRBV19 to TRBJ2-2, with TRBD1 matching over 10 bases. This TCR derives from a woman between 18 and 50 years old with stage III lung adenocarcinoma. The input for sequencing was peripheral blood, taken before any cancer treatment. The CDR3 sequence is CATKGGTGAAGELFF. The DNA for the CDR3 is TGTGCCACCAAAGGAGGGACAGGGGCCGCCGGGGAGCTGTTTTTT.